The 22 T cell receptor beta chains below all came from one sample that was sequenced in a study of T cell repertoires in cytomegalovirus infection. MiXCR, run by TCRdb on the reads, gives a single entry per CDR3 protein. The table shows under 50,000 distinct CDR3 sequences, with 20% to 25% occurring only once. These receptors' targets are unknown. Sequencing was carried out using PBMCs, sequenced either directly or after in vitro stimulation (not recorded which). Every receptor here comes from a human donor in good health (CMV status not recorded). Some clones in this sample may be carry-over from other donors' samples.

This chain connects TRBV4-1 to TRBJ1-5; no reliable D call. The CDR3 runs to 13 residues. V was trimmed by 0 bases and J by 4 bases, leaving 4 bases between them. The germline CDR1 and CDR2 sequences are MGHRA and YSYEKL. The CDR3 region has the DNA TGCGCCAGCAGCCAAGACAGTAATCAGCCCCAGCATTTT. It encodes CASSQDSNQPQHF.

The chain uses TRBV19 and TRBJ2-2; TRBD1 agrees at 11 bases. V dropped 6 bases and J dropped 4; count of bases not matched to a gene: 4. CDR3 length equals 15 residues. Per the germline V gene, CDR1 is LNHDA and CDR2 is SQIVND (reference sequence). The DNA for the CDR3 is TGTGCCAGTAGACCCGGGACAGGGGGCACCGGGGAGCTGTTTTTT. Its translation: CASRPGTGGTGELFF.

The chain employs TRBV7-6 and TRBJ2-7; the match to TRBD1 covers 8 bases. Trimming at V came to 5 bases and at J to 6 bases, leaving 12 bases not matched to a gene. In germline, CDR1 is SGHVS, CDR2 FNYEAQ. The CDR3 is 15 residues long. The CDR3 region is CASSRGTGLIREQYF. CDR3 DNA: TGTGCCAGCAGCCGTGGGACAGGTCTAATCCGCGAGCAGTACTTC.

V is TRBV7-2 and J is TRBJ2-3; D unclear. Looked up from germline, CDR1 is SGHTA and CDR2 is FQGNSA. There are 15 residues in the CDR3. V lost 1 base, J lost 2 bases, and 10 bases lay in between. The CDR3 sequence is CASSLGGRYTDTQYF. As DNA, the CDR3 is TGTGCCAGCAGCTTAGGTGGCCGTTACACAGATACGCAGTATTTT.

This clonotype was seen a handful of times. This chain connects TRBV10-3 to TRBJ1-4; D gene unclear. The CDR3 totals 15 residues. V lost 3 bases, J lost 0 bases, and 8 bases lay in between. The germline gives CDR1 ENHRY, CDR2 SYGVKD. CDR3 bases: TGTGCCATCAGTGAACAGAAAACAACTAATGAAAAACTGTTTTTT. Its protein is CAISEQKTTNEKLFF.

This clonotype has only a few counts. CDR3 in amino acids: CASSDNPGIAKNIQYF. The CDR3, as DNA: TGTGCCAGCAGCGACAATCCAGGGATAGCCAAAAACATTCAGTACTTC. The chain carries TRBV9 and TRBJ2-4; weak D call: TRBD1 (5 bases). CDR1 is SGDLS, CDR2 YYNGEE, per germline. V was trimmed by 3 bases and J by 0 bases, leaving 13 bases between them. This CDR3 is 16 amino acids long. Full variable domain (remainder filled in from reference TRBV9 and TRBJ2-4): DSGVTQTPKHLITATGQRVTLRCSPRSGDLSVYWYQQSLDQGLQFLIQYYNGEERAKGNILERFSAQQFPDLHSELNLSSLELGDSALYFCASSDNPGIAKNIQYFGAGTRLSVL.

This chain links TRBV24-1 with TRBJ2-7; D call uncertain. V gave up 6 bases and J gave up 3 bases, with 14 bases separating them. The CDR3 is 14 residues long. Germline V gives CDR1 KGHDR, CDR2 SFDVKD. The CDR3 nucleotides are TGTGCCACCAGTCCATCCTGGGTCATCTACGAGCAGTACTTC. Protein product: CATSPSWVIYEQYF.

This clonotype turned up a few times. The CDR3 coding sequence is TGTGCCAGCCGCCCTAGAGAAACCGGGGAGCTGTTTTTT. Translation gives CASRPRETGELFF. The gene calls are TRBV7-9 and TRBJ2-2; D is ambiguous. Germline lookup yields CDR1 SEHNR and CDR2 FQNEAQ (reference sequence). Between the trimmed V and J ends, which lost 8 bases and 5 bases, there was a span of 12 bases. The CDR3 is 13 amino acids.

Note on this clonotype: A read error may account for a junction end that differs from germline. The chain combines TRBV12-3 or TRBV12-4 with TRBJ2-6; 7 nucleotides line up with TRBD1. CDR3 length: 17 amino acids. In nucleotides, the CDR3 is TGTGCCAGCAAAGACAGGGCTGGGGTATCTGGGGTCAACGTCCTGACTTTC. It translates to CASKDRAGVSGVNVLTF.

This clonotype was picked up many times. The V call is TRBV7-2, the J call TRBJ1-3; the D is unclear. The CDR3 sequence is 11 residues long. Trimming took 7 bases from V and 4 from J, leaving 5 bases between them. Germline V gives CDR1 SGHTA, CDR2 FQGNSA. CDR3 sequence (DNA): TGTGCCAGCAACTTGGGAAACACCATATATTTT. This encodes CASNLGNTIYF.

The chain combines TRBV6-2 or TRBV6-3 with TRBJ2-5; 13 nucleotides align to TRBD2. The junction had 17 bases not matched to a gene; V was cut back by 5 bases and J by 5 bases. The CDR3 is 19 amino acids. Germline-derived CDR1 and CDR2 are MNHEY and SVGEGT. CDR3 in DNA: TGTGCCAGCAGTAGCATCTCCGGGACTAGCGGGACCCCAGTGGAGACCCAGTACTTC. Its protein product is CASSSISGTSGTPVETQYF.

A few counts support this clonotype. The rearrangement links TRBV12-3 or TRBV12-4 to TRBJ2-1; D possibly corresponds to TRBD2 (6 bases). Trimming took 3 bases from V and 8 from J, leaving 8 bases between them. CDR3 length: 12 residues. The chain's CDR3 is CASSLDYHEQFF. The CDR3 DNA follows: TGTGCCAGCAGTTTGGACTATCATGAGCAGTTCTTC.

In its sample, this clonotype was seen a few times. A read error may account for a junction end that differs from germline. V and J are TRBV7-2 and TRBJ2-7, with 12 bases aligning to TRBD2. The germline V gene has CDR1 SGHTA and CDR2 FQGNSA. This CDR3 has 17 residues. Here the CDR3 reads CASSGGLAGHPSHEQYF. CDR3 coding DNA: TGTGCCAGCAGCGGGGGACTAGCGGGTCACCCCTCCCACGAGCAGTACTTC.

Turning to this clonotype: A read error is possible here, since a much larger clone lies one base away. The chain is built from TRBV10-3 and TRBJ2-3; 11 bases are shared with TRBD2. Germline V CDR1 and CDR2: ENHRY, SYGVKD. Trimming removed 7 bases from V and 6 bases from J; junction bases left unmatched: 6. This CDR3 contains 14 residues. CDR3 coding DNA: TGTGCCATCACTCTAGCGGGGGGCCAGGATACGCAGTATTTT. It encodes CAITLAGGQDTQYF.

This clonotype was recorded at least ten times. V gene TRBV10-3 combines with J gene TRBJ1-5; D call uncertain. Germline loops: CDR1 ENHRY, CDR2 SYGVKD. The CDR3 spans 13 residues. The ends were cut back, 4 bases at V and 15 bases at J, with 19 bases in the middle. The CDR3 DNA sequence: TGTGCCATCAGTGTCGCAGCCGATGCCGAACTGCATTTT. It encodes CAISVAADAELHF.

CDR3 DNA: TGTGCCAGTAGTATAGGGGGTGAGCAGTTCTTC. It translates to CASSIGGEQFF. The rearrangement links TRBV19 to TRBJ2-1; unclear D gene. CDR3 length equals 11 residues. Germline V gene lookup returns CDR1 LNHDA and CDR2 SQIVND (reference sequence). V lost 1 base and J 9 bases, leaving 4 bases between the germline ends.

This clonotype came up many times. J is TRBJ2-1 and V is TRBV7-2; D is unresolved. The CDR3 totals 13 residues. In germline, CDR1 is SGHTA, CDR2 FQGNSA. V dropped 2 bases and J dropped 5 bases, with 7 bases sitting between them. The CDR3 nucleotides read TGTGCCAGCAGCTTACTCGTAAACAATGAGCAGTTCTTC. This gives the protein CASSLLVNNEQFF.

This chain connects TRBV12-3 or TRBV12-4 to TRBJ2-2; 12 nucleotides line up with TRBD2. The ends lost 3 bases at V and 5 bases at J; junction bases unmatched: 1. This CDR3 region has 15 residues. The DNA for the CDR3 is TGTGCCAGCAGTTTCGGACTAGCGGGAACCGGGGAGCTGTTTTTT. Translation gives CASSFGLAGTGELFF.

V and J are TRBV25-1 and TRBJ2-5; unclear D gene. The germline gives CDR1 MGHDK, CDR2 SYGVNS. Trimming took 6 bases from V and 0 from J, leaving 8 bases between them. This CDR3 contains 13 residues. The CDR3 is CASRTDNQETQYF. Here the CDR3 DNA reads TGTGCCAGCAGGACCGACAACCAAGAGACCCAGTACTTC.

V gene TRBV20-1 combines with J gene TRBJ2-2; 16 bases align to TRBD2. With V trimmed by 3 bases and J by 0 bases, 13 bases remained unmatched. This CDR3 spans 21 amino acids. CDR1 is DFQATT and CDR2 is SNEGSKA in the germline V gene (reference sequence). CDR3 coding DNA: TGCAGTGCTAGGCCGGGACTAGCGGGAGGGCCCTACAATCCGAACACCGGGGAGCTGTTTTTT. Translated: CSARPGLAGGPYNPNTGELFF.

DNA for the CDR3: TGTGCCAGCAGCGCCGTCAGGGGCGCGGGCACTGAAGCTTTCTTT. Translation: CASSAVRGAGTEAFF. The chain links TRBV7-9 to TRBJ1-1, with TRBD1 as a possible D gene (6 bases). V was cut by 5 bases and J by 4 bases, with 17 bases left in between. CDR3 length: 15 residues. Germline V lookup: CDR1 SEHNR, CDR2 FQNEAQ (reference sequence).

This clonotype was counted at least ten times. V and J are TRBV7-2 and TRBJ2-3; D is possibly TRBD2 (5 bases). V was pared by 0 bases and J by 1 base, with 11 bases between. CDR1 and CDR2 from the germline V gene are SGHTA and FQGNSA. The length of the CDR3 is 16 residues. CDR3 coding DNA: TGTGCCAGCAGCTTAGCGCGGCTAGCTCGCACAGATACGCAGTATTTT. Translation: CASSLARLARTDTQYF.